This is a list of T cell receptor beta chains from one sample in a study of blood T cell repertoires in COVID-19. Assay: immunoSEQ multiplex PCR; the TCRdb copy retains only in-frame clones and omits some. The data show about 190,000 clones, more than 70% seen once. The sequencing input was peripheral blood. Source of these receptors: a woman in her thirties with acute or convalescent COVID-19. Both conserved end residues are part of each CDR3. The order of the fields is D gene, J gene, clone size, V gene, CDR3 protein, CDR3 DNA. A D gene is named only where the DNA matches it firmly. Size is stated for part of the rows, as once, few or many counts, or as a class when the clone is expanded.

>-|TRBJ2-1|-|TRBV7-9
CASRIGYNEQFF
TGTGCCAGCAGGATCGGCTACAATGAGCAGTTCTTC
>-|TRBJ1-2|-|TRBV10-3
CAISTESYGYTF
TGTGCCATCTCAACAGAGAGCTATGGCTACACCTTC
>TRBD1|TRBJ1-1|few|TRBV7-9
CASSPKGTGPEEAFF
TGTGCCAGCAGCCCGAAGGGGACAGGCCCCGAAGAAGCTTTCTTT
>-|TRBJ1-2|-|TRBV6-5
CASSITGQSNYGYTF
TGTGCCAGCAGTATTACAGGCCAGAGTAACTATGGCTACACCTTC
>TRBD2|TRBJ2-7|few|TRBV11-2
CASSLERTSGFEQYF
TGTGCCAGCAGCTTAGAGAGGACTAGCGGATTCGAGCAGTACTTC
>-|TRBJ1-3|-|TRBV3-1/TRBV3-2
CASSYSSGNTIYF
TGTGCCAGCAGCTACAGCTCTGGAAACACCATATATTTT
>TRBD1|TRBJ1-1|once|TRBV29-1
CSARTGAATEAFF
TGCAGCGCCCGGACAGGGGCGGCCACTGAAGCTTTCTTT
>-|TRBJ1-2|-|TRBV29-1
CSAGGGNYGYTF
TGCAGCGCCGGGGGGGGTAACTATGGCTACACCTTC
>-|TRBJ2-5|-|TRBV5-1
CASGSGEVEETQYF
TGCGCCAGCGGCTCAGGGGAAGTCGAAGAGACCCAGTACTTC
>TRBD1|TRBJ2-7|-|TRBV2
CASKGRGPSYEQYF
TGTGCCAGCAAAGGCAGGGGGCCCTCCTACGAGCAGTACTTC
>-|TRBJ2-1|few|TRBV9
CASSVGGTIGYNEQFF
TGTGCCAGCAGCGTAGGTGGAACTATCGGATACAATGAGCAGTTCTTC
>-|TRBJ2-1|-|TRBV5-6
CASRLNNEQFF
TGTGCCAGCAGGCTAAACAATGAGCAGTTCTTC
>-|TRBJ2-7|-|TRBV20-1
CSQLDRHEQYF
TGCAGCCAGCTGGACAGACACGAGCAGTACTTC
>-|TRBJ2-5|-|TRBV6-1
CASSEYLGPGETQYF
TGTGCCAGCAGTGAATATCTAGGCCCCGGAGAGACCCAGTACTTC
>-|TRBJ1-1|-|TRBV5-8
CASKMGPRNTEAFF
TGTGCCAGTAAAATGGGGCCCCGAAATACTGAAGCTTTCTTT
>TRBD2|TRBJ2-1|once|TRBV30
CAWRSGLAGVREQFF
TGTGCCTGGAGGTCGGGACTAGCGGGAGTCCGTGAGCAGTTCTTC
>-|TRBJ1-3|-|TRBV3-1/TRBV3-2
CASSAQGGNTIYF
TGTGCCAGCAGCGCTCAGGGGGGAAACACCATATATTTT
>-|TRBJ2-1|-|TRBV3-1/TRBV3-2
CASSQVQDEQFF
TGTGCCAGCAGCCAAGTCCAGGATGAGCAGTTCTTC
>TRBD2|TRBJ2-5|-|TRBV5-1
CASSSPSGSETQYF
TGCGCCAGCAGTTCCCCTAGCGGGAGTGAGACCCAGTACTTC
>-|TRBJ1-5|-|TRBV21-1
CACSARRLNQPQHF
TGTGCCTGCTCCGCAAGGCGACTTAATCAGCCCCAGCATTTT
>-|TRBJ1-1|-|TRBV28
CASSLGGTLNTEAFF
TGTGCCAGCAGTTTAGGAGGGACCTTGAACACTGAAGCTTTCTTT
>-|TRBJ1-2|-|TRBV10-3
CAISESESTHTF
TGTGCCATCAGTGAGTCGGAGTCGACCCACACCTTC
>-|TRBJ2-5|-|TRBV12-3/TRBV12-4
CASSLVFPSRYF
TGTGCCAGCAGTTTAGTCTTTCCTAGTCGGTACTTC
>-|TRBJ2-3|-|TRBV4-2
CASSQAPVTTDTQYF
TGTGCCAGCAGCCAAGCACCAGTCACCACAGATACGCAGTATTTT
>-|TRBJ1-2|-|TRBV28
CASMFGVNYGYTF
TGTGCCAGCATGTTCGGTGTTAACTATGGCTACACCTTC
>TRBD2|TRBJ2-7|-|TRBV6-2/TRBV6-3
CASSSGTRRLEQYF
TGTGCCAGCAGTTCCGGGACTAGGAGGCTCGAGCAGTACTTC
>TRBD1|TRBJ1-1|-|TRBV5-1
CASSLGGQGVPEAFF
TGCGCCAGCAGCTTGGGGGGACAGGGGGTCCCTGAAGCTTTCTTT
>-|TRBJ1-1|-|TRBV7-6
CATLAIDSSNTEAFF
TGTGCCACCCTGGCCATAGACAGTTCGAACACTGAAGCTTTCTTT
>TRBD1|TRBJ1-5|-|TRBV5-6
CASSPWDRSNQPQHF
TGTGCCAGCAGCCCATGGGACAGATCAAATCAGCCCCAGCATTTT
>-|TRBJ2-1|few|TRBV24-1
CATSESNNEQFF
TGTGCCACCAGTGAGTCTAACAATGAGCAGTTCTTC
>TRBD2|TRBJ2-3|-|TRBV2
CASSENVLAGVVDTQYF
TGTGCCAGCAGTGAAAATGTTCTAGCGGGAGTCGTAGATACGCAGTATTTT
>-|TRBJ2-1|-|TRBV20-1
CSASRLVTNEQFF
TGCAGTGCTAGTCGACTAGTTACCAATGAGCAGTTCTTC
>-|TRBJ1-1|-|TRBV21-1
CASNYRDRVTEAFF
TGTGCCAGCAACTACCGGGACAGGGTCACTGAAGCTTTCTTT
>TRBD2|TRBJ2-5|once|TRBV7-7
CASSPRRTSPQETQYF
TGTGCTAGCAGCCCACGGCGGACTAGCCCCCAAGAGACCCAGTACTTC
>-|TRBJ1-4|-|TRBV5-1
CASSLREPNEKLFF
TGCGCCAGCAGCTTGAGAGAACCTAATGAAAAACTGTTTTTT
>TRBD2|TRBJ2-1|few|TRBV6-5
CASQTSGSGEQFF
TGTGCCAGCCAGACTAGCGGGAGTGGTGAGCAGTTCTTC
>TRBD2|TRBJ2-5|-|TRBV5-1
CASSLAFWEGQETQYF
TGCGCCAGCAGCTTGGCCTTTTGGGAGGGCCAAGAGACCCAGTACTTC
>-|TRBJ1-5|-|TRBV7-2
CASSLIRYSNQPQHF
TGTGCCAGCAGCTTAATTCGCTATAGCAATCAGCCCCAGCATTTT
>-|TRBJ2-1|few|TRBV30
CAWRVASSYNEQFF
TGTGCCTGGAGAGTAGCGAGCTCCTACAATGAGCAGTTCTTC
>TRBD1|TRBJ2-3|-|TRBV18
CASSPLRQGGTDTQYF
TGTGCCAGCTCACCACTTCGACAGGGGGGCACAGATACGCAGTATTTT
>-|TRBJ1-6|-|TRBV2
CASSERQARNSPLHF
TGTGCCAGCAGTGAACGACAGGCGCGGAATTCACCCCTCCACTTT